Presented here are 8 T cell receptor beta chains from one specimen sequenced in a study of blood T cell repertoires in COVID-19. Using immunoSEQ multiplex PCR, the repertoire was profiled, and TCRdb retains in-frame clones only, with some absent. The sample holds about 47,000 clones, roughly 88% seen once. Sequenced sample: peripheral blood. The receptors were gathered from a man aged 45-65 years with active COVID-19.

The chain recombines TRBV21-1 with TRBJ2-2; TRBD1, the D gene given by the table, was not confirmed from the DNA. TRBV21-1 is labeled a pseudogene. The CDR3 is 15 residues long. The CDR3 DNA follows: TGTGCCAGCAGCAGAGGGACAGGGGAAGGAGGGGAGCTGTTTTTT. This codes for CASSRGTGEGGELFF.

The V and J genes are TRBV18 and TRBJ1-4; TRBD1 might be the D (6 bases). V was trimmed by 6 bases and J by 4 bases, leaving 9 bases between them. The CDR3 runs 13 residues. Germline V gene sequence: CDR1 KGHSH, CDR2 LQKENI. This chain's CDR3 is CASSGALNEKLFF. DNA for the CDR3: TGTGCCAGCTCGGGGGCCCTTAATGAAAAACTGTTTTTT.

The J gene is TRBJ1-2, the V gene TRBV18; the D gene is possibly TRBD1 (6 bases). The germline V gene encodes CDR1 KGHSH and CDR2 LQKENI. V lost 5 bases, J lost 2 bases, and 9 bases lay in between. The CDR3 has 13 amino acids. As DNA, the CDR3 is TGTGCCAGCTCATGGACAGAAAACTATGGCTACACCTTC. Amino acids: CASSWTENYGYTF.

The chain has TRBV7-2 and TRBJ1-4; TRBD1 matches at 7 bases. V lost 5 bases and J lost 2; bases outside the gene matches: 2. From germline, CDR1 is SGHTA and CDR2 FQGNSA. This CDR3 is built from 14 residues. For the CDR3, the DNA is TGTGCCAGCAGCCAGGGACAGACTAATGAAAAACTGTTTTTT. Translated, it gives CASSQGQTNEKLFF.

In DNA form, the CDR3 reads TGTGCCAGCGGGGGACAGAACACTGAAGCTTTCTTT. It specifies CASGGQNTEAFF. The chain recombines TRBV4-2 with TRBJ1-1; D may be TRBD1 (6 bases). CDR1 and CDR2 from the germline V gene are LGHNA and YNFKEQ. The CDR3 spans 12 residues. Trimming cost V 8 bases and J 1 base, with 8 bases left between them.

This rearrangement joins TRBV7-6 to TRBJ1-1; 7 bases are a match to TRBD1. There are 15 residues in the CDR3. J gave up 5 bases and V 6 bases, and 12 bases lay outside the gene matches. Germline V lookup: CDR1 SGHVS, CDR2 FNYEAQ. The CDR3 region is CASSYDRVPRTEAFF. The CDR3 DNA follows: TGTGCCAGCAGTTACGACAGGGTGCCGAGGACTGAAGCTTTCTTT.

DNA for the CDR3: TGTGCCAGCAGACCGACCAGGGCCATGAACACTGAAGCTTTCTTT. The encoded protein is CASRPTRAMNTEAFF. The rearrangement links TRBV3-1 (or the pseudogene TRBV3-2) to TRBJ1-1, with D possibly matching TRBD1 (5 bases). V lost 6 bases to trimming and J lost 0 bases, with 14 bases between them. The CDR3 consists of 15 residues. CDR1 is LGHDT and CDR2 is YNNKEL in the germline V gene (reference sequence).

This chain links TRBV7-2 with TRBJ2-1; 9 bases line up with TRBD1. CDR1 is SGHTA, CDR2 FQGNSA, per germline. The CDR3 extends over 15 amino acids. V dropped 5 bases and J dropped 8; count of bases not matched to a gene: 10. CDR3 protein: CASSKSYRGLDEQFF. The CDR3 DNA reads as TGTGCCAGCAGCAAAAGCTACAGGGGGCTCGATGAGCAGTTCTTC.